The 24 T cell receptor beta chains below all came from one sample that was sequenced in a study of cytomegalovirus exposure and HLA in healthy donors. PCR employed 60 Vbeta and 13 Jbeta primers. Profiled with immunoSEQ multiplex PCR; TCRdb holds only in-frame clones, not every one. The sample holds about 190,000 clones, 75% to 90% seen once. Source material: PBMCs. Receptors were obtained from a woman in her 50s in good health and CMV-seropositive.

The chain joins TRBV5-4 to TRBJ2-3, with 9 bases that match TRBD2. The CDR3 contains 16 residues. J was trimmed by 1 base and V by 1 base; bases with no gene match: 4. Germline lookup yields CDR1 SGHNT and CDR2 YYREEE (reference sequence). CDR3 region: CASSLSQRGGTDTQYF. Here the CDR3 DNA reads TGTGCCAGCAGCTTGAGCCAGCGGGGGGGCACAGATACGCAGTATTTT.

The CDR3 spells CASSAPGQSYEQYF. CDR3 sequence (DNA): TGTGCCAGCAGTGCCCCTGGACAGTCCTACGAGCAGTACTTC. The chain is built from TRBV28 and TRBJ2-5; TRBD1 might be the D (6 bases). With the DNA end fitting TRBJ2-7 better, the J assignment may be wrong. Germline CDR1 reads MDHEN; CDR2 reads SYDVKM. The CDR3 runs 14 residues.

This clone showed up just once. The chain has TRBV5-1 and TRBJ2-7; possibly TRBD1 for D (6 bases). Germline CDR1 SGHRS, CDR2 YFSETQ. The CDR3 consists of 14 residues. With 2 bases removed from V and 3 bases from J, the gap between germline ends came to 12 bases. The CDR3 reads CASSLGQTGYEQYF. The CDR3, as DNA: TGCGCCAGCAGCTTAGGACAGACTGGCTACGAGCAGTACTTC.

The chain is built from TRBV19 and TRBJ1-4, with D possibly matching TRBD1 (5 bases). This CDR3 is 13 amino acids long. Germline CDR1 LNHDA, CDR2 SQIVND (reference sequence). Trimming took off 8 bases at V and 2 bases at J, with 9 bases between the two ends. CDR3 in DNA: TGTGCCAGTCGACAGTCGACTAATGAAAAACTGTTTTTT. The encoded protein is CASRQSTNEKLFF.

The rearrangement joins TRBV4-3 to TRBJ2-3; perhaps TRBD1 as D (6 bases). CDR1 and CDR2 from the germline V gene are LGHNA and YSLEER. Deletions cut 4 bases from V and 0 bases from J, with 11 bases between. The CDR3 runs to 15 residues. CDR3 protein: CASSLDRQSTDTQYF. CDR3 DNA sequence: TGCGCCAGCAGCCTAGACAGGCAAAGCACAGATACGCAGTATTTT.

CDR3 loop: CASSVGSGGLYTDTQYF. CDR3 DNA: TGTGCCAGCAGCGTAGGTAGCGGGGGGCTCTACACAGATACGCAGTATTTT. This rearrangement joins TRBV9 to TRBJ2-3; TRBD2 aligns across 10 bases. The germline CDR1 and CDR2 sequences are SGDLS and YYNGEE. Trimming cost V 0 bases and J 2 bases; bases outside gene matches: 6. This CDR3 is built from 17 residues.

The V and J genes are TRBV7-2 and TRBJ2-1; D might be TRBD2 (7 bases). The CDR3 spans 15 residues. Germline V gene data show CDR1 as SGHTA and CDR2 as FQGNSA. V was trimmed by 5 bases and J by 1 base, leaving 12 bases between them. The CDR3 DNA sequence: TGTGCCAGCAGCACCGGGGGGCGGTCCTACAATGAGCAGTTCTTC. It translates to CASSTGGRSYNEQFF.

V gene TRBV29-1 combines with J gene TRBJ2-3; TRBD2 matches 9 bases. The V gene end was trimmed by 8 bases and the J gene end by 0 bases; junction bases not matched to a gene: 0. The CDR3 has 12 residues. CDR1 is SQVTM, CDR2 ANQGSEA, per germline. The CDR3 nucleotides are TGCAGCAGCGGGGGGAGCACAGATACGCAGTATTTT. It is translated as CSSGGSTDTQYF.

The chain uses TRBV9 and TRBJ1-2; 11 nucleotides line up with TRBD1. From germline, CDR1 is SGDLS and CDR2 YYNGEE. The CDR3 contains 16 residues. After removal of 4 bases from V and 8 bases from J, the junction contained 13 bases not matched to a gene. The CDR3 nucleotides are TGTGCCAGCAGCTTAACCGGGACAGGGGGGTCACGGGGCTACACCTTC. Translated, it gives CASSLTGTGGSRGYTF.

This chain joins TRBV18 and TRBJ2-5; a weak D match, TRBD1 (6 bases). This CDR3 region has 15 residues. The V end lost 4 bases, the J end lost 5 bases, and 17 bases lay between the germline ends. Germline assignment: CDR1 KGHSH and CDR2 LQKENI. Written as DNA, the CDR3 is TGTGCCAGCTCACTGTCGACAGGATTAGGGGAGACCCAGTACTTC. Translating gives CASSLSTGLGETQYF.

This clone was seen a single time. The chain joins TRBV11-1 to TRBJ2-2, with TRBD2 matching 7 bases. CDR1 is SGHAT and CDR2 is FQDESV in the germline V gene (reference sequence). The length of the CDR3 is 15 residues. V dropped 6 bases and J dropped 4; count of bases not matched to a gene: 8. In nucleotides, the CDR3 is TGTGCCAGCAGACGCTCCGGGACTACCACCGGGGAGCTGTTTTTT. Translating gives CASRRSGTTTGELFF.

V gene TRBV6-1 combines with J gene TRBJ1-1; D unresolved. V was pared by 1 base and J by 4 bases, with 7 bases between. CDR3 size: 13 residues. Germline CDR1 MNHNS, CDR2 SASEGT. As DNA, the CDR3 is TGTGCCAGCAGTGAAGGAGTAGCCACTGAAGCTTTCTTT. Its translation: CASSEGVATEAFF.

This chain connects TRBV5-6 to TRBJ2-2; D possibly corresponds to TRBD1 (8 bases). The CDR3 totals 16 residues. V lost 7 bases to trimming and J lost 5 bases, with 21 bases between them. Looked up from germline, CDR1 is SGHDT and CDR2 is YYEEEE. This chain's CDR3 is CASGLRTGRVTGELFF. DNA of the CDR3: TGTGCCAGCGGTCTCAGGACAGGGAGGGTTACCGGGGAGCTGTTTTTT.

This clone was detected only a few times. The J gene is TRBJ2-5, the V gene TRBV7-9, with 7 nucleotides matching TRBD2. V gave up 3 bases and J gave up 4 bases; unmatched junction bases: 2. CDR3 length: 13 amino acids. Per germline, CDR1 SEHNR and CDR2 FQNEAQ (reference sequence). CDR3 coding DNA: TGTGCCAGCAGCTTGGGGGGGTCAGAGACCCAGTACTTC. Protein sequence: CASSLGGSETQYF.

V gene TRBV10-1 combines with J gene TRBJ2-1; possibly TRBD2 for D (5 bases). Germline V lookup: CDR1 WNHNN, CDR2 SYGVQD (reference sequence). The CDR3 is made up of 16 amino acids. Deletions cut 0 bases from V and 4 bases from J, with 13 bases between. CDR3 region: CASSESFQTGYNEQFF. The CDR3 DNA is TGCGCCAGCAGTGAGTCGTTTCAGACGGGATACAATGAGCAGTTCTTC.

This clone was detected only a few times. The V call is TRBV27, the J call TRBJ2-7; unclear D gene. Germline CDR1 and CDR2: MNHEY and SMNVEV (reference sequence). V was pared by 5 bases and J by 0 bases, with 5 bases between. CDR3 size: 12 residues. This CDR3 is CASSPSSYEQYF. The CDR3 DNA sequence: TGTGCCAGCAGTCCGAGCTCCTACGAGCAGTACTTC.

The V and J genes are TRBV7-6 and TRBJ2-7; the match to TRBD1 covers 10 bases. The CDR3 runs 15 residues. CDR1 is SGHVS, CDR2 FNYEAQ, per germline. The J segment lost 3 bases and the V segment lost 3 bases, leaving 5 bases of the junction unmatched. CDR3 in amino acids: CASSLGTGDYYEQYF. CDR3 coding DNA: TGTGCCAGCAGCTTGGGGACAGGGGACTACTACGAGCAGTACTTC.

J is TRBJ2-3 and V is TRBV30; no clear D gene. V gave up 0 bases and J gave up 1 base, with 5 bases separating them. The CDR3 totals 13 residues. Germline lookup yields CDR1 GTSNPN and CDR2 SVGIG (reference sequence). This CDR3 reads CAWSVGGTDTQYF. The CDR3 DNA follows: TGTGCCTGGAGTGTGGGCGGCACAGATACGCAGTATTTT.

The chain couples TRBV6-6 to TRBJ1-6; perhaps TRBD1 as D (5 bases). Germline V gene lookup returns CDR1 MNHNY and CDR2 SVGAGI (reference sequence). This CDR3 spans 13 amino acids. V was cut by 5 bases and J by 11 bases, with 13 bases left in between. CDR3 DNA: TGTGCCAGCAGTACCTACAGGTCCCCACCCCTCCACTTT. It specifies CASSTYRSPPLHF.

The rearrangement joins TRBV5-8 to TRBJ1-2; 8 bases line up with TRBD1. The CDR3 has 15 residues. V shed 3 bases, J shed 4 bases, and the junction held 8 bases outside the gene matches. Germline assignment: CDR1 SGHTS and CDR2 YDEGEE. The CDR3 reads CASSSQGARGYGYTF. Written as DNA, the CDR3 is TGTGCCAGCAGCTCTCAGGGGGCGCGGGGCTATGGCTACACCTTC.

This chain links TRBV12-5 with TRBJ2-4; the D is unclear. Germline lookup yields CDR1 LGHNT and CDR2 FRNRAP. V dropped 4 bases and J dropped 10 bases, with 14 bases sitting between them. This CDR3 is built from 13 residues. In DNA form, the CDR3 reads TGTGCTAGTGGTTCCGGCCTGGCGCGGATTCAGTACTTC. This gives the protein CASGSGLARIQYF.

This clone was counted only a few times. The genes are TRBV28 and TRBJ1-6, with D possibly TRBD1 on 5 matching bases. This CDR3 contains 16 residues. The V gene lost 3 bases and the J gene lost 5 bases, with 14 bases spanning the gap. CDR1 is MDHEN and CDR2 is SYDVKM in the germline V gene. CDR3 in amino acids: CASSLVGAGDNSPLHF. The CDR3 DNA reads TGTGCCAGCAGTTTGGTAGGGGCTGGAGATAATTCACCCCTCCACTTT.

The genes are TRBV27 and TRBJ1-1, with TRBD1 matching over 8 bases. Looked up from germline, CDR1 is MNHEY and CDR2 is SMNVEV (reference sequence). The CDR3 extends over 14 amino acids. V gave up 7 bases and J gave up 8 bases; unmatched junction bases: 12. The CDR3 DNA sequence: TGTGCCAGCAACCAGGACAGGGCTAGTGGGGAAGCTTTCTTT. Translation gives CASNQDRASGEAFF.

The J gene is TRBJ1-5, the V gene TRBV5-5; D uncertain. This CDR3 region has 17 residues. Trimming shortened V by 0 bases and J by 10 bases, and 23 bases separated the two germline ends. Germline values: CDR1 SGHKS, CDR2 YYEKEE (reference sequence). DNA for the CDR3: TGTGCCAGCAGCTTGGGTATGGCCCTTGCCGGGGAGCAACCCCAGCATTTT. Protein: CASSLGMALAGEQPQHF.